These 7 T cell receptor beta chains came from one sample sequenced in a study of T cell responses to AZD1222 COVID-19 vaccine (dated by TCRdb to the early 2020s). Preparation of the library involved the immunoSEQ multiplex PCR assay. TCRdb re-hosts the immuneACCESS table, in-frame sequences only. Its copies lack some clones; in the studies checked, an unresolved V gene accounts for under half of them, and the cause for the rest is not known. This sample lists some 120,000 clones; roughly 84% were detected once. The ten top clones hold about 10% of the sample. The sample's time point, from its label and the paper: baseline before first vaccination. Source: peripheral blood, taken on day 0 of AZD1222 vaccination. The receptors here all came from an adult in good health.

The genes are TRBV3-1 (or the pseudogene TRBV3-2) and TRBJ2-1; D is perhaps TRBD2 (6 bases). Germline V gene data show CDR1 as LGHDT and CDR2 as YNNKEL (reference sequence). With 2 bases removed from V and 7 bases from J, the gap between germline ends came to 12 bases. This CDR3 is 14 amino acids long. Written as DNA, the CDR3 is TGTGCCAGCAGCCAAATGGGGGGAGGTAATGAGCAGTTCTTC. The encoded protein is CASSQMGGGNEQFF.

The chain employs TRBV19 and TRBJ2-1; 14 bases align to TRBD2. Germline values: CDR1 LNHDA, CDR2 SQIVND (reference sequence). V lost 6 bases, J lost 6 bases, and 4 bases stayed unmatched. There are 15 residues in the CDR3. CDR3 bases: TGTGCCAGTAGCCCGACTAGCGGGGGGGTCAATGAGCAGTTCTTC. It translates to CASSPTSGGVNEQFF. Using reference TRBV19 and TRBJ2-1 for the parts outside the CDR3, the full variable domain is DGGITQSPKYLFRKEGQNVTLSCEQNLNHDAMYWYRQDPGQGLRLIYYSQIVNDFQKGDIAEGYSVSREKKESFPLTVTSAQKNPTAFYLCASSPTSGGVNEQFFGPGTRLTVL.

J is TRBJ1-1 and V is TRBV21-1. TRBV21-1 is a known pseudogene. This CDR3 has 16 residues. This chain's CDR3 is CASSRIPGTMNTEAFF. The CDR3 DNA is TGTGCCAGCAGCAGGATACCGGGAACAATGAACACTGAAGCTTTCTTT.

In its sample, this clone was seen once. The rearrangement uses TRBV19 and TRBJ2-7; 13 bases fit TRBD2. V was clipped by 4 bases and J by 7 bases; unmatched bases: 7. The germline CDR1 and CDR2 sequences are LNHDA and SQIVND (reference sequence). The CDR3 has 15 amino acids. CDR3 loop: CASSTGLAGEREQYF. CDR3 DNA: TGTGCCAGTAGTACTGGACTAGCGGGAGAAAGGGAGCAGTACTTC.

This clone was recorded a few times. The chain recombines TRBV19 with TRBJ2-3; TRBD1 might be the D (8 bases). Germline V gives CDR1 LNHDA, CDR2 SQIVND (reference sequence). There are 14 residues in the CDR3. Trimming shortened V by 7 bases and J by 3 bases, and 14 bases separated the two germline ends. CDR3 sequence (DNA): TGTGCCAGTAAAAACAGGGGGGGGACAGATACGCAGTATTTT. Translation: CASKNRGGTDTQYF.

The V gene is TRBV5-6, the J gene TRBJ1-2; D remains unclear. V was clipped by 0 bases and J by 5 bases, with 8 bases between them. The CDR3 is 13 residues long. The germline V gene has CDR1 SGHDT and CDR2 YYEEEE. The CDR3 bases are TGTGCCAGCAGCTTGGTAACCGCGTATGGCTACACCTTC. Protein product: CASSLVTAYGYTF.

CDR3 in amino acids: CASSLAPGTGGSYEQYF. DNA of the CDR3: TGCGCCAGCAGCCTAGCACCGGGGACAGGGGGCTCCTACGAGCAGTACTTC. The rearrangement links TRBV5-1 to TRBJ2-7; TRBD1 agrees at 11 bases. V lost 4 bases to trimming and J lost 0 bases; unmatched junction nucleotides: 9. Per the germline V gene, CDR1 is SGHRS and CDR2 is YFSETQ. The CDR3 contains 17 residues.